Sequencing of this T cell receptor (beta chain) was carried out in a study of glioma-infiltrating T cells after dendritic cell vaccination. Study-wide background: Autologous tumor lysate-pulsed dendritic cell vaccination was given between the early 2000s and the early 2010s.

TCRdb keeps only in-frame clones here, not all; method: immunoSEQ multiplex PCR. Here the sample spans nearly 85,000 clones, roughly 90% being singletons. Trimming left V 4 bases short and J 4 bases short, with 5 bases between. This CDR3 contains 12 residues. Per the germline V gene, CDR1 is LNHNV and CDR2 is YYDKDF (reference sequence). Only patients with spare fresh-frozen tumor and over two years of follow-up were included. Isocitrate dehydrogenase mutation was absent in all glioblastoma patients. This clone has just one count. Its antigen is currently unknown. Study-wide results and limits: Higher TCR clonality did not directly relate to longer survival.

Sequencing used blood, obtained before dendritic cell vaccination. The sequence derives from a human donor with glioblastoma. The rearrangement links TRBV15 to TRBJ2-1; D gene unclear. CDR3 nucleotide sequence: TGTGCCACCAGCAAACTGTACAATGAGCAGTTCTTC. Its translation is CATSKLYNEQFF.